This T cell receptor (beta chain) came from a study of PD-L1 blockade in urothelial cancer (dated by TCRdb to 2017 to 2019). Concerning the study at large: Therapy was started around 2014 for all patients, and atezolizumab 1,200 mg was administered intravenously every 3 weeks. About 90% of the 29 patients were males with bladder-origin urothelial cancer, and about 65% of the 29 reported a prior smoking history. Durable clinical benefit was defined as a progression-free survival longer than 6 months, and TCR features were additionally tested against progression-free survival and overall survival. Pretreatment blood TCR-seq was available for nearly 30 patients, at least one posttreatment blood collection was obtained for 25 or so patients, and tumor TCR-seq was available for 25 or so patients. An ECOG performance status of 0 or 1 was recorded for the patients, and 0 to 3 prior chemotherapy regimens had been received by the patients. About 10 patients reached durable clinical benefit, while 20 to 25 patients did not. Somatic, immune and clinical correlates of response to PD-L1 blockade with atezolizumab in urothelial cancer were the focus of an exploratory multi-omic analysis. Blood samples were analyzed at two time points: 3 weeks after treatment start (second dose) and 6 weeks after treatment start. In the same patients who had TCR sequencing, pretreatment tumors also underwent whole exome sequencing and RNA sequencing. A median of about 150,000 T cells and approximately 86,000 unique TCRs was obtained from blood samples, and a median clonality of roughly 0.074 was observed. Pretreatment tumor samples, along with matched peripheral blood serially collected before and after atezolizumab treatment, were subjected to TCR sequencing. On the study overall, not on this receptor specifically: Among patients with durable benefit, tumor-associated TCR clones showed greater expansion in peripheral blood 3 weeks after treatment started (n ≈ 20, p = 0.022). A pretreatment peripheral blood TCR clonality below the median was linked to improved progression-free and overall survival. Because the sample size was small (n ≈ 27) and many of the analyses were exploratory, the results are meant to be hypothesis-generating.

Of note for this clone: No cognate antigen has been identified for it. There are no base qualities to consult, and no much larger clone falls within one base.

Synthetic TCR analog templates were spiked into each PCR so that absolute template abundance could be estimated from read counts. The immunoSEQ assay used bias-controlled V and J gene primers to amplify TCRbeta CDR3 regions from genomic DNA. Rearranged TCRbeta segments were sequenced at approximately 20X coverage. Turning to the authors' computational methods: Sequencing errors were corrected by clustering, and CDR3s were annotated against IMGT so that V, D and J genes could be assigned. Out-of-frame and stop-codon sequences were excluded, and only productive TCRbeta rearrangements were used in downstream analyses. Clonality was computed as one minus Shannon entropy normalized by the log of the number of unique productive sequences. Clones differing between time points or between blood and tumor were identified using Fisher's exact test with Benjamini-Hochberg correction, with an adjusted p below 0.01 applied as the threshold. TCRdb limited this immuneACCESS table to in-frame rearrangements with V and J called. A share of clones is missing; checked studies link under half to unresolved V genes, and the rest is unexplained. That table gives V, J and clone size, and the DNA gave D and trimming. Across this sample there are about 120,000 clones, with roughly 89% seen only once. The ten largest clones take up 1.5% to 2% of the sample.

Spanning cysteine to phenylalanine, the CDR3 consists of 14 amino acids. Only CDR3 DNA is held: 42 bases, read in frame from base 1. CDR1 and CDR2 were assigned from the germline V gene as MGHRA and YSYEKL. Trimmed from V: 4 bases; trimmed from J: 8 bases; junction bases lacking a gene match: 6. The time point tag for this specimen amounts to: peripheral blood 6 weeks after treatment start. The cohort included 25 to 35 patients with locally advanced or metastatic urothelial carcinoma who were treated at Memorial Sloan Kettering on a trial protocol. Peripheral blood mononuclear cells were collected from each patient pretreatment and during treatment, giving between 1 and 8 total time points per patient. The Qiagen DNeasy Blood extraction kit was used to purify genomic DNA from total PBMCs and from tumor samples. PBMCs were collected pretreatment and during treatment, and were isolated and stored as previously described.

Sample: PBMCs, taken around atezolizumab (anti-PD-L1) treatment. The V and J segments used are TRBV4-1 and TRBJ1-2; TRBD1 fits 11 bases in the junction. The receptor was isolated from a man between 60 and 75 years old with urothelial cancer. The bases are TGCGCCAGCAGCCTCGGACAGGGGGCGCCGGGCTACACCTTC. Translated, this is CASSLGQGAPGYTF.